The 18 T cell receptor beta chains in this list originate from one sample, sequenced in a study of blood T cell repertoires in COVID-19 (dated by TCRdb to 2018 to 2020). Libraries were built with the immunoSEQ multiplex PCR assay. In its TCRdb copy, this immuneACCESS table keeps in-frame sequences only and misses some clones. Where compared with another copy, unresolved V genes explain less than half of these, and the others have no known cause. In this sample the table shows around 70,000 clones, approximately 80% of which occur a single time. Approximately 12% of the sample comes from the top ten. Material: peripheral blood. Receptors originate from a human donor in a cohort sampled during active COVID-19.

The chain has TRBV10-1 and TRBJ2-7, with 10 positions matching TRBD2. From germline, CDR1 is WNHNN and CDR2 SYGVQD (reference sequence). The CDR3 extends over 15 amino acids. J gave up 3 bases and V 6 bases, and 8 bases lay outside the gene matches. The CDR3 DNA follows: TGCGCCAGCAGCCAGCGGGCTAGCGGGGGCTACGAGCAGTACGTC. This translates into CASSQRASGGYEQYV.

The chain recombines TRBV5-1 with TRBJ2-3; 11 bases line up with TRBD2. The CDR3 is 17 amino acids. The V segment lost 4 bases and the J segment 0 bases; nucleotides outside the gene matches: 7. Germline V gene sequence: CDR1 SGHRS, CDR2 YFSETQ. DNA of the CDR3: TGCGCCAGCAGCCCCAGACTAGCGGGGACGAGCACAGATACGCAGTATTTT. Amino acid sequence: CASSPRLAGTSTDTQYF.

This clone showed up many times. At the DNA level, this CDR3 is encoded by other sequences in the same sample as well. This chain uses TRBV5-1 with TRBJ1-6, with a weak D call TRBD1 (5 bases). Germline values: CDR1 SGHRS, CDR2 YFSETQ. The CDR3 totals 14 residues. Trimming shortened V by 1 base and J by 5 bases, and 7 bases separated the two germline ends. CDR3 sequence: CASSLSRDNSPLHF. The CDR3 DNA sequence: TGCGCCAGCAGCTTGTCCAGGGATAATTCACCCCTCCACTTT.

The CDR3 here is CASSKEGGRVGTEAFF. CDR3 DNA sequence: TGTGCCAGCAGCAAAGAGGGAGGCAGGGTTGGCACTGAAGCTTTCTTT. The rearrangement uses TRBV21-1 and TRBJ1-1. TRBV21-1 is designated a pseudogene. CDR3 length: 16 residues.

A single count supports this clone. The rearrangement links TRBV3-1 (or the pseudogene TRBV3-2) to TRBJ2-7; D is unresolved. The germline V and J ends were trimmed by 1 base and 0 bases, with 7 bases remaining between them. From germline, CDR1 is LGHDT and CDR2 YNNKEL (reference sequence). This CDR3 spans 14 amino acids. CDR3 DNA sequence: TGTGCCAGCAGCCAAGGGCCCTCCTCCTACGAGCAGTACTTC. It translates to CASSQGPSSYEQYF.

V and J are TRBV15 and TRBJ2-3, with D maybe TRBD1 (5 bases). V was pared by 3 bases and J by 9 bases, with 7 bases between. CDR1 and CDR2 (germline): LNHNV, YYDKDF (reference sequence). The CDR3 length is 11 residues. CDR3 protein: CATSSTGTQYF. DNA for the CDR3: TGTGCCACCAGCAGCACAGGCACGCAGTATTTT. Using reference TRBV15 and TRBJ2-3 for the parts outside the CDR3, the full variable domain is DAMVIQNPRYQVTQFGKPVTLSCSQTLNHNVMYWYQQKSSQAPKLLFHYYDKDFNNEADTPDNFQSRRPNTSFCFLDIRSPGLGDTAMYLCATSSTGTQYFGPGTRLTVL.

This chain connects TRBV18 to TRBJ1-3, with a tentative D call TRBD1 (6 bases). V lost 4 bases, J lost 1 base, and 11 bases lay in between. This CDR3 is built from 15 residues. CDR1 and CDR2 (germline): KGHSH, LQKENI. The CDR3 here is CASSRSGQSGNTIYF. DNA of the CDR3: TGTGCCAGCTCACGTTCAGGACAGTCTGGAAACACCATATATTTT.

This sequence joins TRBV7-2 and TRBJ1-1; D gene uncertain. Trimming stripped 3 bases from V and 5 bases from J, with 10 bases between. The CDR3 sequence is 13 residues long. Germline CDR1 is SGHTA and CDR2 is FQGNSA. This chain's CDR3 is CASSFDQRTEAFF. CDR3 DNA: TGTGCCAGCAGCTTTGATCAGCGGACTGAAGCTTTCTTT.

The rearrangement joins TRBV18 to TRBJ2-7; TRBD1 aligns across 10 bases. V lost 5 bases to trimming and J lost 5 bases; unmatched junction nucleotides: 9. CDR1 KGHSH and CDR2 LQKENI come from the germline V gene. This CDR3 is 15 amino acids long. The CDR3 region is CASSSRQGALDEQYF. CDR3 in DNA: TGTGCCAGCTCATCGAGACAGGGGGCTTTGGACGAGCAGTACTTC.

The chain has TRBV10-3 and TRBJ2-1, with TRBD2 matching over 9 bases. The CDR3 totals 15 residues. CDR1 is ENHRY, CDR2 SYGVKD, per germline. V lost 0 bases and J lost 6; bases outside the gene matches: 3. For the CDR3, the DNA is TGTGCCATCAGTGAGTCGAGCGGGAGGTTCAATGAGCAGTTCTTC. This translates into CAISESSGRFNEQFF.

The genes are TRBV29-1 and TRBJ2-2, with D perhaps matching TRBD2 (6 bases). The V and J ends lost 5 bases and 3 bases respectively, with 7 bases between them. The CDR3 has 12 amino acids. Looked up from germline, CDR1 is SQVTM and CDR2 is ANQGSEA. This CDR3 is CSVIADTGELFF. Here the CDR3 DNA reads TGCAGCGTTATAGCGGACACCGGGGAGCTGTTTTTT.

The rearrangement joins TRBV29-1 to TRBJ2-5, with 13 nucleotides matching TRBD2. Germline V gene data show CDR1 as SQVTM and CDR2 as ANQGSEA. This CDR3 comprises 14 residues. Trimming removed 1 base from V and 4 bases from J; junction bases left unmatched: 0. The DNA of the CDR3 is TGCAGCGTTGAAGGGACTAGCGGGGGAGAGACCCAGTACTTC. Amino acids: CSVEGTSGGETQYF.

This clone was observed a few times. The identical CDR3 is also encoded by other nucleotide sequences in the sample. The chain uses TRBV5-1 and TRBJ2-5; 9 bases line up with TRBD2. Germline trimming cut 0 bases from V and 4 bases from J; bases unmatched to any gene: 4. The V gene's germline CDR1 is SGHRS and CDR2 YFSETQ. The CDR3 runs to 15 residues. The CDR3 is CASSLGGGAAETQYF. CDR3 coding DNA: TGCGCCAGCAGCTTGGGCGGGGGGGCAGCAGAGACCCAGTACTTC.

The chain is built from TRBV24-1 and TRBJ1-2, with 8 nucleotides matching TRBD1. V lost 3 bases and J lost 7; bases outside the gene matches: 9. The CDR3 extends over 15 amino acids. Germline V gene lookup returns CDR1 KGHDR and CDR2 SFDVKD. CDR3 amino acids: CATSDPGQGKGGYTF. Here the CDR3 DNA reads TGTGCCACCAGTGATCCTGGACAGGGTAAGGGTGGCTACACCTTC.

This chain uses TRBV5-1 with TRBJ2-2; 12 nucleotides agree with TRBD2. Germline-derived CDR1 and CDR2 are SGHRS and YFSETQ. With V trimmed by 4 bases and J by 7 bases, 5 bases remained unmatched. The CDR3 has 15 amino acids. The CDR3 sequence is CASSRTSGVVGELFF. CDR3 DNA: TGCGCCAGCAGCCGGACTAGCGGGGTCGTCGGGGAGCTGTTTTTT.

The genes are TRBV2 and TRBJ1-3, with 7 bases fitting TRBD1. Germline values: CDR1 SNHLY, CDR2 FYNNEI. V trimming: 6 bases; J trimming: 0 bases; junction bases outside the gene matches: 8. The length of the CDR3 is 16 residues. The CDR3 coding sequence is TGTGCCAGCAGAGCCCCCACAGGGGCCTCTGGAAACACCATATATTTT. Translation gives CASRAPTGASGNTIYF.

The genes are TRBV18 and TRBJ2-3; possibly TRBD2 for D (5 bases). The CDR3 contains 13 residues. Germline-derived CDR1 and CDR2 are KGHSH and LQKENI. V lost 0 bases, J lost 5 bases, and 6 bases lay in between. The CDR3 reads CASSPPGVDTQYF. The CDR3 region has the DNA TGTGCCAGCTCACCACCCGGGGTAGATACGCAGTATTTT.

This clone has just one count. The V gene is TRBV19, the J gene TRBJ1-5; D is ambiguous. Trimming took off 6 bases at V and 0 bases at J, with 9 bases between the two ends. The CDR3 has 14 amino acids. The germline V gene encodes CDR1 LNHDA and CDR2 SQIVND (reference sequence). CDR3 sequence reads: CASRKAYSNQPQHF. As DNA, the CDR3 is TGTGCCAGTAGGAAAGCTTATAGCAATCAGCCCCAGCATTTT.